The clone carrying this T cell receptor beta chain was observed a few times. Categorization into cohorts depended on clinical history that participants reported. The recovered donors of Cohort 3 showed two negative PCRs, clearance, or symptom resolution. The data derive from a study of blood T cell repertoires in COVID-19. Overall study context: T cells, B-cell-depleted T cells, or PBMCs supplied cDNA or gDNA.

Original methodology: It was from reference gene primer amplification that nucleated cell counts were estimated. Here immunoSEQ multiplex PCR was the method, and the copy in TCRdb shows in-frame clones only, minus some. Clonal size and the V and J genes are those of that table, whereas D and trimming came from the DNA. The sample carries 300,000 or so clones, approximately 90% recorded once. Trimming stripped 0 bases from V and 0 bases from J, with 10 bases between. This CDR3 is 16 amino acids long. The germline V gene has CDR1 LGHNA and CDR2 YSLEER. The sample was PBMCs or T cells enriched from blood (not recorded which). This chain links TRBV4-3 with TRBJ2-3; D uncertain. This TCR came from a woman in her twenties or thirties who had recovered from COVID-19. CDR3: CASSQDLAPSTDTQYF. The CDR3, as DNA: TGCGCCAGCAGCCAAGATTTGGCACCTAGCACAGATACGCAGTATTTT.